The clone carrying this T cell receptor (beta chain) was seen ten or more times. The antigen is not known. This record belongs to a study of Graves' ophthalmopathy and Graves' hyperthyroidism. Moderately to severely active ophthalmopathy under 3 months, CAS at least 3, NOSPECS at least 4. Exclusion covered patients with other autoimmune diseases or uncontrolled infections (as well as pregnancy or lactation). As the starting material, roughly 10 ml of fresh peripheral blood yielded the PBMCs. Transcripts of RNA were the source for amplifying TCR beta CDR3 regions. The library came from an HTBI-primed first-round RT-PCR and a second-round multiplex PCR. Each CDR3 protein gets one entry after TCRdb re-called the multiplex PCR reads with MiXCR. The table lists under 350,000 distinct CDR3 sequences, roughly a sixth of them singletons, with approximately 13% in the top ten. Study observations and caveats: Blood also carried most expanded thyroid clonotypes exceeding 0.001 frequency.

The V gene's germline CDR1 is LNHDA and CDR2 SQIVND (reference sequence). The CDR3 is 15 amino acids. The junction had 4 bases not matched to a gene; V was cut back by 1 base and J by 1 base. Sample: peripheral blood. The V and J genes are TRBV19 and TRBJ2-7, with 7 bases identical to TRBD1. This TCR was recovered from an adult man with Graves' ophthalmopathy. The CDR3 DNA follows: TGTGCCAGTAGTATAGGTGGACAGGCATCCTACGAGCAGTACTTC. It encodes CASSIGGQASYEQYF.